This record covers a single T cell receptor beta chain. This sample stems from a study of blood T cell repertoires in COVID-19. Study information: Whether acute or convalescent, the COVID-19 samples came from the United States, Italy and Spain.

Method: immunoSEQ multiplex PCR; TCRdb's copy keeps in-frame clones and lacks some. The sample records some 140,000 clones, about 86% being singletons. The germline V gene has CDR1 SGHAT and CDR2 FQNNGV. CDR3 length: 16 residues. Trimming left V 4 bases short and J 2 bases short, with 17 bases between. This sequence originates from a man aged 40-49 years with acute COVID-19. Sequencing was performed on PBMCs or T cells enriched from blood (not recorded which). The chain joins TRBV11-2 to TRBJ2-5; tentatively, D is TRBD2 (5 bases). Written as DNA, the CDR3 is TGTGCCAGCAGCTCACCCGGCGGGCTGTATCAAGAGACCCAGTACTTC. Encoded protein: CASSSPGGLYQETQYF.